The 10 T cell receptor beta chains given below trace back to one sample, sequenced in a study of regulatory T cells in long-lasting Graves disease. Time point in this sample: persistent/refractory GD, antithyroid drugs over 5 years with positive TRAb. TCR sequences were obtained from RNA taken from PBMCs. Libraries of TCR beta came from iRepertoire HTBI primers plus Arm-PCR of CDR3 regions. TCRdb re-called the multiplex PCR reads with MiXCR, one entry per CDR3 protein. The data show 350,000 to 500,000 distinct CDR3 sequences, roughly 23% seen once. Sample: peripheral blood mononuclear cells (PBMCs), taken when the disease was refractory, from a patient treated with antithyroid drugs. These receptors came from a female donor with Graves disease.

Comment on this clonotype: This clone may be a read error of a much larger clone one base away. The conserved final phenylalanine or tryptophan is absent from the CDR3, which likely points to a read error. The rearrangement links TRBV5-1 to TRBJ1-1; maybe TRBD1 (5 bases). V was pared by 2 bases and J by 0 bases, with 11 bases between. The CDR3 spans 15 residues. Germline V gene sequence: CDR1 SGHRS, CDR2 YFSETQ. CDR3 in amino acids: CASSLLGLVNTEAFL. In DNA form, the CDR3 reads TGCGCCAGCAGCTTATTGGGGCTGGTGAACACTGAAGCTTTCCTT.

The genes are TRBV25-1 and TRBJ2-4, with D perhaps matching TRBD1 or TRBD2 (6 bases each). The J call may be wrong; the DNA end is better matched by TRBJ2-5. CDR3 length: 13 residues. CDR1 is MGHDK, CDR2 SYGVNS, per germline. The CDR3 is CASAWKGGETQYF. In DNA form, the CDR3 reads TGTGCCAGCGCCTGGAAGGGGGGAGAGACCCAGTACTTC.

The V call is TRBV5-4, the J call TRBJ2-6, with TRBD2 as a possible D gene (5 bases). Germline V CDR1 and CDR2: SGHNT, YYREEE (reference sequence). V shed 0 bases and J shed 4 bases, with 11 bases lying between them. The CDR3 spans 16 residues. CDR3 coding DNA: TGTGCCAGCAGCTTGGATGAGGTAGCGGGGGCCAACGTCCTGACTTTC. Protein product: CASSLDEVAGANVLTF.

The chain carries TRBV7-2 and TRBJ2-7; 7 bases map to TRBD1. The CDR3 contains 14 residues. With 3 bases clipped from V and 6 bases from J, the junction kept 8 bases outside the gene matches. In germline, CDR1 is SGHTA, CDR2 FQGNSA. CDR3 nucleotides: TGTGCCAGCAGCTTGGGACAGTGGAGCTCCGAGCAGTACTTC. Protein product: CASSLGQWSSEQYF.

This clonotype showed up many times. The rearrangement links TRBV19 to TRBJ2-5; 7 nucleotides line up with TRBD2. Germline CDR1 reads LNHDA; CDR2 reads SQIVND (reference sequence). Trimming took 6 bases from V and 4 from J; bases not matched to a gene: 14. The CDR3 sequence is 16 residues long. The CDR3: CASRPRRGSKIETQYF. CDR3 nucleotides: TGTGCCAGTAGACCCCGCCGCGGGAGTAAGATAGAGACCCAGTACTTC.

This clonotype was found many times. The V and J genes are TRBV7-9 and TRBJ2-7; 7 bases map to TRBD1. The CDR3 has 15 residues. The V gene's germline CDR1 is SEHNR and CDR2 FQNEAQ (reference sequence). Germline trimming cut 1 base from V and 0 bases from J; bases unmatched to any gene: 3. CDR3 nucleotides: TGTGCCAGCAGCTTAGTCAGGGGGAGCTCCTACGAGCAGTACTTC. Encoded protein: CASSLVRGSSYEQYF.

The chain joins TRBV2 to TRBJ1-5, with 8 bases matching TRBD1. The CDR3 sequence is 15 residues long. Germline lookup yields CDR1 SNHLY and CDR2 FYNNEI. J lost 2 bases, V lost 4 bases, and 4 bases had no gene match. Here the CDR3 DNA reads TGTGCCAGCAGTGGGTCAGGGGGCGGCAATCAGCCCCAGCATTTT. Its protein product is CASSGSGGGNQPQHF.

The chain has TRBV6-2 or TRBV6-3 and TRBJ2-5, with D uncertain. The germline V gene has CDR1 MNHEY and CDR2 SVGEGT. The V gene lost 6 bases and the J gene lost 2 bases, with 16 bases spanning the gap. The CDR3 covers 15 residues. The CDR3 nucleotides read TGTGCCAGCAGCCTGCGGAGAGGCACACAAGAGACCCAGTACTTC. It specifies CASSLRRGTQETQYF.

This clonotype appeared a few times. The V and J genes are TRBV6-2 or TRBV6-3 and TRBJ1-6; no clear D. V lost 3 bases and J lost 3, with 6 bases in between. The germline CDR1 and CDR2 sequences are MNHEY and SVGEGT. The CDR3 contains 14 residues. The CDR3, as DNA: TGTGCCAGCAGTTATGGCGTCTATAATTCACCCCTCCACTTT. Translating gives CASSYGVYNSPLHF.

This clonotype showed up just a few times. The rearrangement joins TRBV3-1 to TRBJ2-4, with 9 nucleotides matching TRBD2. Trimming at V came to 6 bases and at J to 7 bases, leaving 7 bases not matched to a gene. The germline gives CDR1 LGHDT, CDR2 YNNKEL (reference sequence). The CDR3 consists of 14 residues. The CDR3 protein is CASRGAGGLNIQYF. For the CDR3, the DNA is TGTGCCAGCAGGGGGGCGGGAGGGCTGAACATTCAGTACTTC.